Listed here is a single T cell receptor (beta chain). The sample is drawn from a study of T-cell reconstitution after alpha-beta-depleted transplantation in children. V was cut by 1 base and J by 4 bases, with 9 bases left in between. The length of the CDR3 is 14 residues. Germline CDR1 is SGHRS and CDR2 is YFSETQ. The TCRbeta library incorporated unique molecular identifiers. MiXCR, applied by TCRdb to the PCR reads, yields one record per CDR3 protein. The sample includes about 230,000 distinct CDR3 sequences, more than 7.5% seen only once; the top ten take 5% to 5.5%. This material consisted of PBMCs from the stem cell graft donor, taken from the stem cell graft. The chain carries TRBV5-1 and TRBJ2-1; D possibly corresponds to TRBD2 (6 bases). This receptor was obtained from a human donor who donated a stem cell graft to a child with SCID. Here the CDR3 DNA reads TGCGCCAGCAGCTTGTTCGGGGGATACAATGAGCAGTTCTTC. It specifies CASSLFGGYNEQFF.